Below, 25 T cell receptor beta chains from the same sample are listed, as sequenced in a study of control samples from healthy donors and cancer patients. TCRdb's copy holds only in-frame clones and misses some; the assay was immunoSEQ multiplex PCR. The sample yields about 20,000 clones, 70% to 90% seen once. The source material was PBMCs. All receptors come from a man between 60 and 75 years old with head and neck cancer.

This clone has a handful of counts. The V and J genes are TRBV6-5 and TRBJ2-7; TRBD2 matches at 10 bases. The CDR3 covers 15 residues. V was pared by 8 bases and J by 4 bases, with 11 bases of the junction left unmatched. Germline loops: CDR1 MNHEY, CDR2 SVGAGI. CDR3 bases: TGTGCCAGCGTAGGGGACTCTAGCGGGGGTTACGAGCAGTACTTC. Its translation: CASVGDSSGGYEQYF.

The chain joins TRBV7-9 to TRBJ2-2; possible D gene TRBD2, 7 bases. The CDR3 runs to 15 residues. V was cut by 0 bases and J by 5 bases, with 10 bases left in between. The germline CDR1 and CDR2 sequences are SEHNR and FQNEAQ (reference sequence). CDR3 protein: CASSLAGGRTGELFF. The CDR3 DNA follows: TGTGCCAGCAGCTTAGCGGGGGGGCGAACCGGGGAGCTGTTTTTT. The whole variable domain, remainder taken from reference TRBV7-9 and TRBJ2-2, is DTGVSQNPRHKITKRGQNVTFRCDPISEHNRLYWYRQTLGQGPEFLTYFQNEAQLEKSRLLSDRFSAERPKGSFSTLEIQRTEQGDSAMYLCASSLAGGRTGELFFGEGSRLTVL.

The chain is built from TRBV19 and TRBJ2-2; D gene uncertain. The CDR3 runs 15 residues. Per germline, CDR1 LNHDA and CDR2 SQIVND (reference sequence). Trimming cost V 1 base and J 1 base, with 7 bases left between them. CDR3 residues: CASSIGGWNTGELFF. The CDR3 nucleotides are TGTGCCAGTAGTATAGGCGGATGGAACACCGGGGAGCTGTTTTTT.

The genes are TRBV7-8 and TRBJ1-2; unclear D gene. There are 13 residues in the CDR3. Per the germline V gene, CDR1 is SGHVS and CDR2 is FQNEAQ. Trimming removed 4 bases from V and 5 bases from J, with 11 bases in between. The CDR3 DNA is TGTGCCAGCAGCTCCATGGAAGGGTATGGCTACACCTTC. It specifies CASSSMEGYGYTF.

The chain combines TRBV11-2 with TRBJ1-6; 8 positions match TRBD1. The CDR3 has 14 amino acids. V was pared by 5 bases and J by 10 bases, with 7 bases of the junction left unmatched. Germline CDR1 SGHAT, CDR2 FQNNGV. The CDR3, as DNA: TGTGCCAGCAGCACCTGGACAGGGCAATCACCCCTCCACTTT. Translating it yields CASSTWTGQSPLHF.

The chain employs TRBV2 and TRBJ2-7; possible D gene TRBD2, 6 bases. This CDR3 comprises 15 residues. Germline values: CDR1 SNHLY, CDR2 FYNNEI. Between the trimmed V and J ends, which lost 4 bases and 1 base, there was a span of 14 bases. For the CDR3, the DNA is TGTGCCAGCAGTGGTGAGGGAGGCGGGTCCTACGAGCAGTACTTC. This sequence encodes CASSGEGGGSYEQYF.

This clone has a single count. The genes are TRBV7-6 and TRBJ2-2, with a weak D call TRBD1 (5 bases). The CDR3 is 15 residues long. V lost 7 bases and J lost 8, with 20 bases in between. The germline gives CDR1 SGHVS, CDR2 FNYEAQ. DNA of the CDR3: TGTGCCAGCACGCCGACGACAGCCACCTCGGGGGAGCTGTTTTTT. This codes for CASTPTTATSGELFF.

V usage is TRBV7-3 and J usage is TRBJ2-7; 10 positions match TRBD2. CDR3 size: 15 residues. The junction had 2 bases not matched to a gene; V was cut back by 0 bases and J by 3 bases. Germline-derived CDR1 and CDR2 are SGHTA and FQGTGA. CDR3 DNA: TGTGCCAGCAGCTTAACAGGGACTAGCGACTACGAGCAGTACTTC. The encoded protein is CASSLTGTSDYEQYF.

This chain uses TRBV2 with TRBJ1-1, with D possibly TRBD1 on 6 matching bases. CDR3 size: 17 residues. V gave up 5 bases and J gave up 0 bases, with 19 bases separating them. The germline V gene encodes CDR1 SNHLY and CDR2 FYNNEI. The CDR3 sequence is CASSPNFPRGLNTEAFF. The CDR3 DNA is TGTGCCAGCAGTCCTAACTTCCCGCGGGGGCTGAACACTGAAGCTTTCTTT.

Sample share makes this clone medium-sized. The chain joins TRBV6-6 to TRBJ2-7, with 7 bases identical to TRBD1. Germline trimming cut 6 bases from V and 4 bases from J; bases unmatched to any gene: 12. CDR3 size: 15 residues. From germline, CDR1 is MNHNY and CDR2 SVGAGI (reference sequence). As DNA, the CDR3 is TGTGCCAGCAGCCCCTATACCGGGACAGTGTACGAGCAGTACTTC. Translated: CASSPYTGTVYEQYF.

This chain uses TRBV5-1 with TRBJ1-5; D not certain. Trimming pared 0 bases from V and 3 bases from J, leaving 10 bases between. Germline CDR1 reads SGHRS; CDR2 reads YFSETQ. CDR3 length: 15 amino acids. In nucleotides, the CDR3 is TGCGCCAGCAGCTTGGGGCCCCTCTACAATCAGCCCCAGCATTTT. This translates into CASSLGPLYNQPQHF.

This clone was seen only once. The chain links TRBV5-4 to TRBJ1-1; 8 nucleotides match TRBD1. The CDR3 has 13 residues. The V gene's germline CDR1 is SGHNT and CDR2 YYREEE (reference sequence). Unmatched junction bases numbered 7, after V lost 2 bases and J lost 10 bases. The CDR3 region is CASSFSTGGVAFF. CDR3 sequence (DNA): TGTGCCAGCAGCTTTAGTACAGGGGGGGTAGCTTTCTTT.

The table lists this clone with a count of one. The rearrangement links TRBV5-4 to TRBJ2-3; the match to TRBD2 covers 12 bases. Looked up from germline, CDR1 is SGHNT and CDR2 is YYREEE (reference sequence). The CDR3 covers 15 residues. J gave up 4 bases and V 4 bases, and 4 bases lay outside the gene matches. CDR3 sequence: CASSDGLAGPDTQYF. For the CDR3, the DNA is TGTGCCAGCAGCGACGGACTAGCGGGGCCAGATACGCAGTATTTT.

V and J are TRBV10-3 and TRBJ2-7; possible D gene TRBD2, 6 bases. The CDR3 runs to 15 residues. V gave up 0 bases and J gave up 2 bases, with 11 bases separating them. Looked up from germline, CDR1 is ENHRY and CDR2 is SYGVKD. DNA for the CDR3: TGTGCCATCAGTGAGTCAGGAGGGGACCCCTACGAGCAGTACTTC. Protein: CAISESGGDPYEQYF.

Here the CDR3 reads CASSYSRGWEQYF. For the CDR3, the DNA is TGTGCCAGCAGTTACTCGAGGGGTTGGGAGCAGTACTTC. The J gene is TRBJ2-7, the V gene TRBV6-2 or TRBV6-3; D is possibly TRBD1 or TRBD2 (5 bases each). Trimming took 0 bases from V and 7 from J, leaving 10 bases between them. This CDR3 is built from 13 residues. Germline CDR1 is MNHEY and CDR2 is SVGEGT.

V is TRBV7-3 and J is TRBJ2-1; no clear D. This CDR3 contains 15 residues. Germline CDR1 reads SGHTA; CDR2 reads FQGTGA. Trimming took 2 bases from V and 5 from J, leaving 13 bases between them. DNA of the CDR3: TGTGCCAGCAGCTTAGGTCCAGGCTATAACAATGAGCAGTTCTTC. Amino acids: CASSLGPGYNNEQFF.

This chain uses TRBV18 with TRBJ1-5, with a possible D match to TRBD1 (6 bases). This CDR3 comprises 14 residues. The germline gives CDR1 KGHSH, CDR2 LQKENI. Trimming took off 4 bases at V and 4 bases at J, with 11 bases between the two ends. The CDR3 bases are TGTGCCAGCTCACAATCTCAGGGGAATCAGCCCCAGCATTTT. Its protein product is CASSQSQGNQPQHF.

The J gene is TRBJ2-7, the V gene TRBV5-4; the D call may be TRBD1 or TRBD2 (5 bases each). The V gene lost 1 base and the J gene lost 3 bases, with 11 bases spanning the gap. This CDR3 spans 14 amino acids. CDR1 is SGHNT, CDR2 YYREEE, per germline (reference sequence). As DNA, the CDR3 is TGTGCCAGCAGCTTGTGGGACCGAAGCTACGAGCAGTACTTC. Translated: CASSLWDRSYEQYF.

The rearrangement uses TRBV5-8 and TRBJ1-5; D is unclear. The germline V gene has CDR1 SGHTS and CDR2 YDEGEE. V was pared by 2 bases and J by 7 bases, with 4 bases between. The CDR3 length is 11 residues. CDR3 in DNA: TGTGCCAGCAGCTTAGAGCAGCCCCAGCATTTT. Its translation: CASSLEQPQHF. Full variable domain (outside the CDR3, taken from reference TRBV5-8 and TRBJ1-5): EAGVTQSPTHLIKTRGQQATLRCSPISGHTSVYWYQQALGLGLQFLLWYDEGEERNRGNFPPRFSGRQFPNYSSELNVNALELEDSALYLCASSLEQPQHFGDGTRLSIL.

The rearrangement uses TRBV4-1 and TRBJ2-1; TRBD1 or TRBD2 may be the D gene (6 bases each). This CDR3 spans 17 amino acids. The V gene lost 3 bases and the J gene lost 0 bases, with 15 bases spanning the gap. The germline V gene has CDR1 MGHRA and CDR2 YSYEKL. CDR3 in amino acids: CASSHSKGGRSYNEQFF. CDR3 coding DNA: TGCGCCAGCAGCCATTCCAAGGGGGGCCGCTCCTACAATGAGCAGTTCTTC.

The J gene is TRBJ1-5, the V gene TRBV18; no reliable D call. CDR3 length equals 13 residues. The germline V gene encodes CDR1 KGHSH and CDR2 LQKENI. Trimming removed 5 bases at V and 4 bases at J, with 9 bases between. The CDR3 spells CASSTGGNQPQHF. The CDR3 DNA is TGTGCCAGCTCAACGGGAGGGAATCAGCCCCAGCATTTT.

The rearrangement links TRBV6-2 or TRBV6-3 to TRBJ2-3, with 11 positions matching TRBD2. V dropped 6 bases and J dropped 2; count of bases not matched to a gene: 7. The CDR3 extends over 16 amino acids. The germline CDR1 and CDR2 sequences are MNHEY and SVGEGT. DNA of the CDR3: TGTGCCAGCAGCTCCCGACTAGCGGGGTTCACAGATACGCAGTATTTT. Translation: CASSSRLAGFTDTQYF.

This clone showed up just once. CDR3 region: CASTPGLPAHEQYF. In nucleotides, the CDR3 is TGTGCCAGCACCCCCGGGCTTCCCGCCCACGAGCAGTACTTC. This sequence joins TRBV7-9 and TRBJ2-7; no reliable D call. Germline lookup yields CDR1 SEHNR and CDR2 FQNEAQ (reference sequence). Trimming removed 7 bases from V and 5 bases from J, with 18 bases in between. The CDR3 totals 14 residues.

This chain uses TRBV7-9 with TRBJ2-3; D is uncertain. Germline V gene data show CDR1 as SEHNR and CDR2 as FQNEAQ (reference sequence). The CDR3 loop spans 15 amino acids. Trimming left V 5 bases short and J 4 bases short, with 16 bases between. CDR3 loop: CASSLQSHSSDTQYF. In DNA form, the CDR3 reads TGTGCCAGCAGCCTCCAATCCCACAGTTCAGATACGCAGTATTTT.

The gene calls are TRBV19 and TRBJ1-4; TRBD1 aligns across 8 bases. Germline CDR1 is LNHDA and CDR2 is SQIVND (reference sequence). This CDR3 is built from 13 residues. The junction had 4 bases not matched to a gene; V was cut back by 8 bases and J by 5 bases. The CDR3 DNA follows: TGTGCCAGTTCCAGGGGGCGGAATGAAAAACTGTTTTTT. Encoded protein: CASSRGRNEKLFF.